This TCR beta chain was profiled in a study of cytomegalovirus exposure and HLA in healthy donors. The PCR employed 60 Vbeta primers together with 13 Jbeta primers. Libraries were prepared by immunoSEQ multiplex PCR; TCRdb keeps only in-frame clonotypes and omits some of them. The data show 130,000 or so clones, around 9% seen once. This clone was picked up a small number of times. Trimming took 3 bases from V and 5 from J, leaving 10 bases between them. The CDR3 runs to 13 residues. Per the germline V gene, CDR1 is KGHSH and CDR2 is LQKENI. Sequencing was done on a sample of PBMCs. The sequence derives from a man in his forties or fifties in good health and CMV-seronegative. The chain is built from TRBV18 and TRBJ2-5; D gene ambiguous. The CDR3 nucleotides are TGTGCCAGCTCACCGGTGGTCGGGGAGACCCAGTACTTC. It translates to CASSPVVGETQYF.